This TCR beta chain was profiled in a study of cytomegalovirus exposure and HLA in healthy donors. Study information: Earlier, some 180 million T cells were analyzed, and approximately 110 million unique TCR beta sequences were found among them.

Trimming pared 3 bases from V and 4 bases from J, leaving 7 bases between. The germline CDR1 and CDR2 sequences are MGHDK and SYGVNS. The CDR3 loop spans 13 amino acids. Findings and limits, study-wide: Many donors shared some public TCRs, even though most TCR sequences were rare.

It was with 60 Vbeta and 13 Jbeta primers that the PCR ran. Assay: immunoSEQ multiplex PCR; the TCRdb copy retains only in-frame clones and omits some. The table records tens of thousands of clones, around 82% of them present only once. This clone occurred once. Its antigen is currently unknown. Sequencing used PBMCs. The V and J genes are TRBV25-1 and TRBJ1-5, with no clear D. The sequence was collected from a man aged 18 to 30 in good health and CMV-seropositive. CDR3 in DNA: TGTGCCAGCAGTGAGCAGGATAATCAGCCCCAGCATTTT. It translates to CASSEQDNQPQHF.